The clone carrying this T cell receptor beta chain was recorded once. No antigen is known for it. The source of the sample is a study of PD-1 blockade in classical Hodgkin lymphoma. Findings of the study overall: The baseline diversity of complete responders showed similarity to that of newly diagnosed patients. Prior therapy or disease activity may underlie the repertoire differences, whose causes remain undefined.

V lost 5 bases to trimming and J lost 0 bases; unmatched junction nucleotides: 15. The germline gives CDR1 PRHDT, CDR2 FYEKMQ (reference sequence). The CDR3 covers 21 residues. Sequencing was performed with immunoSEQ multiplex PCR; in TCRdb, only in-frame clones are kept and a portion is missing. The top ten hold about 15% of the sample, which has 31,000 or so clones, around 81% seen once. Time point noted: cycle 4 day 1 (C4D1), after less than 7 weeks of nivolumab. All patients experienced relapse after autologous stem cell transplantation, and brentuximab vedotin exposure was variable. Complete response, partial response or progressive disease made up the best responses.

The clonotype originates from a human donor with classical Hodgkin lymphoma. The sequences come from peripheral blood mononuclear cells (PBMCs), collected before the fourth cycle of nivolumab. The chain couples TRBV13 to TRBJ2-3, with 15 nucleotides matching TRBD2. CDR3 nucleotides: TGTGCCAGCAGCAACCTAGCCGGGACTAGCGGGGGGACCCCCAGCACAGATACGCAGTATTTT. It specifies CASSNLAGTSGGTPSTDTQYF.